The next 29 T cell receptor beta chains were all read from a single sample in a study of blood T cell repertoires in COVID-19. The repertoire was sequenced with immunoSEQ multiplex PCR; TCRdb's copy has only in-frame clones and lacks some. The table has some 300,000 clones, 80% to 90% seen once; the top ten hold around 13%. The sequencing sample was made of peripheral blood. These receptors all stem from a woman in her 70s with COVID-19, enrolled during active disease.

The chain employs TRBV28 and TRBJ2-3; TRBD1 might be the D (5 bases). Between the trimmed V and J ends, which lost 6 bases and 0 bases, there was a span of 13 bases. The CDR3 loop spans 15 amino acids. CDR1 and CDR2 from the germline V gene are MDHEN and SYDVKM. The CDR3 bases are TGTGCCAGCAGATTGACAGACTCTAGCACAGATACGCAGTATTTT. Translation: CASRLTDSSTDTQYF.

This chain joins TRBV9 and TRBJ2-5, with a tentative D call TRBD1 (6 bases). Germline CDR1 and CDR2: SGDLS and YYNGEE. The CDR3 contains 17 residues. The V gene lost 4 bases and the J gene lost 4 bases, with 23 bases spanning the gap. CDR3 nucleotide sequence: TGTGCCAGCAGCCATAGACTGGGGGCGGACGGATTAGAGACCCAGTACTTC. It specifies CASSHRLGADGLETQYF.

The chain carries TRBV23-1 and TRBJ2-4; possible D gene TRBD2, 6 bases. TRBV23-1 is an ORF; its function is uncertain. The ends were cut back, 5 bases at V and 0 bases at J, with 11 bases in the middle. The CDR3 is 15 amino acids. CDR3 in amino acids: CASSKLALAKNIQYF. The CDR3 region has the DNA TGCGCCAGCAGTAAGCTAGCGCTAGCCAAAAACATTCAGTACTTC.

The V and J genes are TRBV6-6 and TRBJ2-7; D might be TRBD2 (6 bases). Trimming stripped 0 bases from V and 6 bases from J, with 15 bases between. The germline V gene has CDR1 MNHNY and CDR2 SVGAGI (reference sequence). The CDR3 loop spans 15 amino acids. The CDR3 coding sequence is TGTGCCAGCAGTTACTCGGTTAGAGCGGAGGGCGAGCAGTACTTC. It translates to CASSYSVRAEGEQYF.

This clone has a handful of counts. The rearrangement uses TRBV27 and TRBJ2-1, with 9 positions matching TRBD2. The ends lost 5 bases at V and 4 bases at J; junction bases unmatched: 3. Germline V gene data show CDR1 as MNHEY and CDR2 as SMNVEV (reference sequence). This CDR3 is 14 amino acids long. CDR3 in amino acids: CASSRLAEYNEQFF. The DNA for the CDR3 is TGTGCCAGCAGTCGACTAGCGGAGTACAATGAGCAGTTCTTC.

The J gene is TRBJ2-2, the V gene TRBV24-1, with 10 nucleotides matching TRBD1. CDR1 and CDR2 (germline): KGHDR, SFDVKD. J was trimmed by 1 base and V by 8 bases; bases with no gene match: 3. CDR3 size: 15 residues. CDR3 sequence (DNA): TGTGCCACCATGACAGGGGGCGTGAACACCGGGGAGCTGTTTTTT. It yields the protein CATMTGGVNTGELFF.

This clone was detected once. This rearrangement joins TRBV19 to TRBJ1-2; D might be TRBD1 (5 bases). The germline V gene encodes CDR1 LNHDA and CDR2 SQIVND (reference sequence). This CDR3 is built from 16 residues. Trimming pared 5 bases from V and 8 bases from J, leaving 24 bases between. Here the CDR3 DNA reads TGTGCCAGTAGTTCAAAACACGCGGGACTTGATCGGGGCTACACCTTC. Protein product: CASSSKHAGLDRGYTF. Full variable domain (outside the CDR3, taken from reference TRBV19 and TRBJ1-2): DGGITQSPKYLFRKEGQNVTLSCEQNLNHDAMYWYRQDPGQGLRLIYYSQIVNDFQKGDIAEGYSVSREKKESFPLTVTSAQKNPTAFYLCASSSKHAGLDRGYTFGSGTRLTVV.

The CDR3 sequence: CASSVSTEAFF. The CDR3 coding sequence is TGTGCCAGCAGTGTGAGTACTGAAGCTTTCTTT. The chain combines TRBV25-1 with TRBJ1-1; D uncertain. Trimming removed 4 bases from V and 5 bases from J, with 5 bases in between. The CDR3 extends over 11 amino acids. Germline assignment: CDR1 MGHDK and CDR2 SYGVNS.

This chain joins TRBV20-1 and TRBJ2-7, with D tentatively TRBD2 (5 bases). Trimming stripped 3 bases from V and 5 bases from J, with 17 bases between. This CDR3 is built from 14 residues. Per germline, CDR1 DFQATT and CDR2 SNEGSKA (reference sequence). CDR3 nucleotide sequence: TGCAGTGCTAGTCCCACAGAGGGCATGAACGAGCAGTACTTC. It encodes CSASPTEGMNEQYF.

The V call is TRBV4-3, the J call TRBJ1-2; 12 nucleotides match TRBD1. CDR3 length: 18 amino acids. Germline loops: CDR1 LGHNA, CDR2 YSLEER. V was clipped by 0 bases and J by 4 bases; unmatched bases: 9. The CDR3 region is CASSQDPGQGAGVYGYTF. The CDR3 DNA sequence: TGCGCCAGCAGCCAAGATCCGGGACAGGGGGCGGGTGTCTATGGCTACACCTTC.

Here the CDR3 DNA reads TGTGCCTGGAGTGTTGGGGGCTGGGATCAGCCCCAGCATTTT. It specifies CAWSVGGWDQPQHF. The chain employs TRBV30 and TRBJ1-5; weak D call: TRBD1 (6 bases). Between the trimmed V and J ends, which lost 0 bases and 5 bases, there was a span of 11 bases. CDR3 size: 14 residues. Germline-derived CDR1 and CDR2 are GTSNPN and SVGIG (reference sequence).

This rearrangement joins TRBV2 to TRBJ2-7, with 7 bases fitting TRBD1. Germline loops: CDR1 SNHLY, CDR2 FYNNEI. The CDR3 sequence is 13 residues long. V was clipped by 6 bases and J by 3 bases; unmatched bases: 5. CDR3 sequence reads: CASRLTGVYEQYF. CDR3 bases: TGTGCCAGCAGGCTTACAGGGGTCTACGAGCAGTACTTC.

The chain links TRBV18 to TRBJ2-1; 14 bases map to TRBD2. Trimming cost V 8 bases and J 9 bases; bases outside gene matches: 9. Germline loops: CDR1 KGHSH, CDR2 LQKENI. The CDR3 covers 15 residues. This chain's CDR3 is CASRTSGGPPGEQFF. CDR3 nucleotide sequence: TGTGCCAGCCGGACTAGCGGGGGGCCGCCGGGTGAGCAGTTCTTC.

The J gene is TRBJ2-7, the V gene TRBV2; 7 bases align to TRBD2. The CDR3 extends over 15 amino acids. Germline CDR1 SNHLY, CDR2 FYNNEI. V lost 9 bases and J lost 0; bases outside the gene matches: 11. CDR3 nucleotides: TGTGCCAGTTCAGCGGGACCCGTAAGCTCCTACGAGCAGTACTTC. Its translation: CASSAGPVSSYEQYF.

V and J are TRBV6-5 and TRBJ2-3; perhaps TRBD1 as D (6 bases). The V end lost 2 bases, the J end lost 1 base, and 13 bases lay between the germline ends. Germline V lookup: CDR1 MNHEY, CDR2 SVGAGI. The CDR3 runs 16 residues. The CDR3 sequence: CASSYPGQSGTDTQYF. In nucleotides, the CDR3 is TGTGCCAGCAGTTACCCCGGACAGTCGGGCACAGATACGCAGTATTTT.

This chain joins TRBV18 and TRBJ2-1; 7 bases agree with TRBD2. The CDR3 runs to 14 residues. The germline CDR1 and CDR2 sequences are KGHSH and LQKENI. V lost 5 bases, J lost 2 bases, and 3 bases stayed unmatched. The DNA of the CDR3 is TGTGCCAGCTCATGGGGGAGGGCCTACAATGAGCAGTTCTTC. Its translation: CASSWGRAYNEQFF.

This clone was observed a few times. This rearrangement joins TRBV19 to TRBJ1-5; D ambiguous. V was trimmed by 2 bases and J by 7 bases, leaving 9 bases between them. This CDR3 is 13 amino acids long. Germline V gene sequence: CDR1 LNHDA, CDR2 SQIVND (reference sequence). CDR3 amino acids: CASSINGIQPQHF. Written as DNA, the CDR3 is TGTGCCAGTAGTATAAACGGGATCCAGCCCCAGCATTTT. The full variable domain, its missing parts supplied by reference TRBV19 and TRBJ1-5, is DGGITQSPKYLFRKEGQNVTLSCEQNLNHDAMYWYRQDPGQGLRLIYYSQIVNDFQKGDIAEGYSVSREKKESFPLTVTSAQKNPTAFYLCASSINGIQPQHFGDGTRLSIL.

V is TRBV28 and J is TRBJ1-3; 8 nucleotides align to TRBD1. There are 17 residues in the CDR3. CDR1 is MDHEN and CDR2 is SYDVKM in the germline V gene. V gave up 0 bases and J gave up 2 bases; unmatched junction bases: 6. This CDR3 is CASSLWGQGATGNTIYF. The CDR3 coding sequence is TGTGCCAGCAGTTTATGGGGCCAGGGGGCAACTGGAAACACCATATATTTT.

V usage is TRBV30 and J usage is TRBJ1-1; a weak D match, TRBD1 (5 bases). CDR3 size: 17 residues. The germline CDR1 and CDR2 sequences are GTSNPN and SVGIG (reference sequence). Trimming took 0 bases from V and 5 from J, leaving 22 bases between them. CDR3 DNA sequence: TGTGCCTGGAGTGTAGAGGAAAGGGGCGTCCGGGCGACTGAAGCTTTCTTT. It specifies CAWSVEERGVRATEAFF.

This clone was seen just once. In nucleotides, the CDR3 is TGTGCCAGCAGTTTATCTGCCCCCCCGTGGAGTGAAAAACTGTTTTTT. Translated, it gives CASSLSAPPWSEKLFF. The J gene is TRBJ1-4, the V gene TRBV27; no clear D gene. The CDR3 sequence is 16 residues long. Looked up from germline, CDR1 is MNHEY and CDR2 is SMNVEV (reference sequence). The germline V and J ends were trimmed by 0 bases and 7 bases, with 15 bases remaining between them.

The CDR3 here is CSASSGGSLGETQYF. The CDR3 DNA reads TGCAGTGCCAGTAGCGGGGGATCCCTTGGGGAGACCCAGTACTTC. The rearrangement joins TRBV20-1 to TRBJ2-5; 9 nucleotides match TRBD2. J was trimmed by 5 bases and V by 6 bases; bases with no gene match: 13. CDR1 is DFQATT, CDR2 SNEGSKA, per germline (reference sequence). CDR3 length equals 15 residues.

This sequence joins TRBV12-5 and TRBJ2-7; a weak D match, TRBD2 (5 bases). Deletions cut 0 bases from V and 0 bases from J, with 12 bases between. Germline CDR1 reads LGHNT; CDR2 reads FRNRAP. CDR3 length equals 16 residues. The DNA of the CDR3 is TGTGCTAGTGGTTTGGTAATTAGTGGGAGCTCCTACGAGCAGTACTTC. This gives the protein CASGLVISGSSYEQYF.

The chain carries TRBV19 and TRBJ2-1, with D maybe TRBD2 (5 bases). Germline-derived CDR1 and CDR2 are LNHDA and SQIVND (reference sequence). This CDR3 is built from 16 residues. V was clipped by 3 bases and J by 5 bases, with 17 bases between them. CDR3 bases: TGTGCCAGTAGTATTACAGCGTTACGGAGGAACAATGAGCAGTTCTTC. It is translated as CASSITALRRNNEQFF.

The chain has TRBV27 and TRBJ2-1, with D tentatively TRBD2 (6 bases). The CDR3 sequence is 13 residues long. The germline V gene has CDR1 MNHEY and CDR2 SMNVEV (reference sequence). The V end lost 7 bases, the J end lost 8 bases, and 15 bases lay between the germline ends. The CDR3, as DNA: TGTGCCAGCAAGCTCCTAGCGAGCGATGAGCAGTTCTTC. It encodes CASKLLASDEQFF.

The chain employs TRBV10-3 and TRBJ1-2; tentative D call: TRBD1 (5 bases). The CDR3 spans 12 residues. With 4 bases removed from V and 3 bases from J, the gap between germline ends came to 6 bases. In germline, CDR1 is ENHRY, CDR2 SYGVKD. Written as DNA, the CDR3 is TGTGCCATCAGTGCAGGGTACTATGGCTACACCTTC. Residues: CAISAGYYGYTF.

This chain joins TRBV5-1 and TRBJ2-5; the match to TRBD1 covers 7 bases. V lost 5 bases to trimming and J lost 1 base; unmatched junction nucleotides: 5. Germline CDR1 is SGHRS and CDR2 is YFSETQ. This CDR3 is built from 14 residues. CDR3 loop: CASSGRDSQETQYF. DNA of the CDR3: TGCGCCAGCAGTGGTCGGGACAGCCAAGAGACCCAGTACTTC.

The chain links TRBV27 to TRBJ1-5; TRBD1 might be the D (5 bases). The CDR3 is made up of 15 amino acids. Between the trimmed V and J ends, which lost 3 bases and 2 bases, there was a span of 11 bases. Germline-derived CDR1 and CDR2 are MNHEY and SMNVEV (reference sequence). This chain's CDR3 is CASSFWGVGNQPQHF. The CDR3 coding sequence is TGTGCCAGCAGTTTTTGGGGGGTTGGCAATCAGCCCCAGCATTTT.

Comment on this clone: Relative to the germline gene, one junction end is altered; a read error may explain this. J is TRBJ2-5 and V is TRBV7-2; D possibly corresponds to TRBD2 (5 bases). The CDR3 is made up of 14 amino acids. CDR1 and CDR2 from the germline V gene are SGHTA and FQGNSA. The CDR3 region is CASSPRRSQVTQYF. CDR3 nucleotide sequence: TGTGCCAGCAGCCCAAGGAGGTCCCAAGTGACCCAGTACTTC.

J is TRBJ2-5 and V is TRBV10-2, with TRBD2 matching 9 bases. Germline V gene data show CDR1 as WSHSY and CDR2 as SAAADI. Trimming at V came to 6 bases and at J to 1 base, leaving 3 bases not matched to a gene. The CDR3 runs to 14 residues. The CDR3 reads CASRPTSGQETQYF. For the CDR3, the DNA is TGCGCCAGCAGGCCGACTAGCGGCCAAGAGACCCAGTACTTC.